This is a list of T cell receptor beta chains from one sample in a study of cytomegalovirus exposure and HLA in healthy donors. TCRdb's table, derived via immunoSEQ multiplex PCR, lists solely in-frame clones and lacks some. The sample records 95,000 to 100,000 clones, about four fifths being singletons. The specimen sequenced was PBMCs. Receptor source: a woman between 40 and 50 years old in good health and CMV-seronegative. The CDR3 runs from the conserved cysteine through the conserved F or W. D genes are given only for firm matches. Not all rows give a size; the values are once, few, many and, for expanded clones, a class.

size: NA
length: 14
J: TRBJ2-7
D: NA
V: TRBV19
CDR3: CASRRKDSSYEQYF
DNA: TGTGCCAGTAGAAGGAAGGACAGTTCCTACGAGCAGTACTTC

size: NA
length: 16
J: TRBJ1-5
D: NA
V: TRBV7-2
CDR3: CASSLFGQSSNQPQHF
DNA: TGTGCCAGCAGCTTATTTGGACAGAGTAGCAATCAGCCCCAGCATTTT

size: NA
length: 15
J: TRBJ2-2
D: NA
V: TRBV4-1
CDR3: CASSPLERDTGELFF
DNA: TGCGCCAGCAGCCCACTCGAGCGGGACACCGGGGAGCTGTTTTTT

size: few
length: 13
J: TRBJ2-3
D: NA
V: TRBV19
CDR3: CASSIGGGDTQYF
DNA: TGTGCCAGTAGTATCGGTGGCGGGGATACGCAGTATTTT

size: NA
length: 16
J: TRBJ2-1
D: TRBD1
V: TRBV19
CDR3: CASSRTGGSVNNEQFF
DNA: TGTGCCAGTAGTCGAACAGGGGGCTCGGTAAACAATGAGCAGTTCTTC

size: once
length: 16
J: TRBJ2-2
D: TRBD2
V: TRBV7-3
CDR3: CASSAGLAGGRRELFF
DNA: TGTGCCAGCAGCGCGGGACTAGCGGGAGGGCGCCGGGAGCTGTTTTTT

size: NA
length: 13
J: TRBJ2-7
D: NA
V: TRBV30
CDR3: CAWSGYISYEQYF
DNA: TGTGCCTGGAGTGGGTACATCTCCTACGAGCAGTACTTC

size: NA
length: 15
J: TRBJ2-3
D: TRBD2
V: TRBV10-1
CDR3: CASSETSGRTDTQYF
DNA: TGCGCCAGCAGTGAGACTAGCGGGCGCACAGATACGCAGTATTTT

size: few
length: 14
J: TRBJ2-5
D: TRBD2
V: TRBV6-5
CDR3: CASSYEGTRETQYF
DNA: TGTGCCAGCAGTTACGAGGGGACTAGAGAGACCCAGTACTTC

size: NA
length: 12
J: TRBJ2-2
D: NA
V: TRBV29-1
CDR3: CSVLLGTGELFF
DNA: TGCAGCGTCTTACTCGGGACCGGGGAGCTGTTTTTT

size: NA
length: 14
J: TRBJ1-1
D: NA
V: TRBV5-1
CDR3: CASSLEPGIAEAFF
DNA: TGCGCCAGCAGCCTTGAGCCGGGGATAGCTGAAGCTTTCTTT

size: few
length: 15
J: TRBJ2-2
D: NA
V: TRBV4-2
CDR3: CASSQSYSGTGELFF
DNA: TGTGCCAGCAGCCAAAGTTACAGCGGGACCGGGGAGCTGTTTTTT

size: NA
length: 18
J: TRBJ2-2
D: TRBD2
V: TRBV28
CDR3: CASSLQGRGLVGTGELFF
DNA: TGTGCCAGCAGTTTACAAGGGAGAGGACTAGTTGGCACCGGGGAGCTGTTTTTT

size: few
length: 17
J: TRBJ2-7
D: TRBD2
V: TRBV11-2
CDR3: CASSPLKGSGSSYEQYF
DNA: TGTGCCAGCAGCCCCCTTAAGGGTAGCGGGAGCTCCTACGAGCAGTACTTC

size: NA
length: 16
J: TRBJ2-5
D: NA
V: TRBV18
CDR3: CASSPQGAGIQETQYF
DNA: TGTGCCAGCTCACCCCAAGGGGCGGGAATCCAAGAGACCCAGTACTTC

size: NA
length: 14
J: TRBJ2-2
D: NA
V: TRBV5-1
CDR3: CASSLDRNTGELFF
DNA: TGCGCCAGCAGCTTGGACAGAAACACCGGGGAGCTGTTTTTT

size: NA
length: 18
J: TRBJ2-7
D: NA
V: TRBV4-2
CDR3: CASSHSLLGSQSSYEQYF
DNA: TGTGCCAGCAGCCACTCCCTATTGGGCTCCCAAAGCTCCTACGAGCAGTACTTC

size: NA
length: 11
J: TRBJ2-7
D: NA
V: TRBV30
CDR3: CAWSLQTEQYF
DNA: TGTGCCTGGAGCTTACAGACAGAGCAGTACTTC

size: NA
length: 16
J: TRBJ2-7
D: TRBD1
V: TRBV11-3
CDR3: CASSGHRDRAVDEQYF
DNA: TGTGCCAGCAGCGGCCACCGGGACAGGGCTGTAGACGAGCAGTACTTC

size: NA
length: 14
J: TRBJ2-7
D: TRBD1
V: TRBV9
CDR3: CASSPRQGTHEQYF
DNA: TGTGCCAGCAGCCCTAGACAGGGAACCCACGAGCAGTACTTC

size: NA
length: 15
J: TRBJ2-1
D: TRBD2
V: TRBV2
CDR3: CASSRLAGRRGEQFF
DNA: TGTGCCAGCAGTCGACTAGCGGGCCGAAGAGGGGAGCAGTTCTTC

size: NA
length: 16
J: TRBJ2-3
D: TRBD2
V: TRBV18
CDR3: CASSPLGGSSTDTQYF
DNA: TGTGCCAGCTCACCTTTGGGAGGGAGTAGCACAGATACGCAGTATTTT

size: NA
length: 11
J: TRBJ2-3
D: TRBD2
V: TRBV30
CDR3: CAWTTGLVLYF
DNA: TGTGCCTGGACAACGGGACTAGTGCTGTATTTT

size: NA
length: 16
J: TRBJ2-3
D: NA
V: TRBV7-9
CDR3: CASSIRRETRGDTQYF
DNA: TGTGCCAGCAGCATACGCCGGGAAACCCGGGGAGATACGCAGTATTTT

size: NA
length: 15
J: TRBJ2-3
D: TRBD2
V: TRBV2
CDR3: CASSTAGGSTDTQYF
DNA: TGTGCCAGCAGTACAGCGGGGGGGAGCACAGATACGCAGTATTTT

size: NA
length: 17
J: TRBJ2-5
D: TRBD2
V: TRBV5-8
CDR3: CASSLGVLAGAGETQYF
DNA: TGTGCCAGCAGCTTGGGGGTACTAGCGGGAGCTGGAGAGACCCAGTACTTC

size: few
length: 12
J: TRBJ2-7
D: NA
V: TRBV4-3
CDR3: CASSQEGHEQYF
DNA: TGCGCCAGCAGCCAAGAGGGGCACGAGCAGTACTTC

size: NA
length: 18
J: TRBJ2-3
D: TRBD2
V: TRBV27
CDR3: CASSLSNGGIGREDTQYF
DNA: TGTGCCAGCAGTTTATCGAACGGGGGGATTGGCAGGGAAGATACGCAGTATTTT

size: few
length: 13
J: TRBJ2-1
D: NA
V: TRBV29-1
CDR3: CSVGAGGYNEQFF
DNA: TGCAGCGTTGGAGCAGGGGGGTACAATGAGCAGTTCTTC

size: NA
length: 12
J: TRBJ2-7
D: NA
V: TRBV6-1
CDR3: CASSPQGGEQYF
DNA: TGTGCCAGCAGTCCCCAGGGGGGCGAGCAGTACTTC

size: NA
length: 15
J: TRBJ1-1
D: NA
V: TRBV5-8
CDR3: CASSWLTVPGAEAFF
DNA: TGTGCCAGCAGCTGGTTGACTGTACCCGGGGCTGAAGCTTTCTTT

size: NA
length: 17
J: TRBJ2-5
D: TRBD2
V: TRBV29-1
CDR3: CSVVGLAGGSKKETQYF
DNA: TGCAGCGTTGTAGGACTAGCGGGAGGGTCCAAAAAAGAGACCCAGTACTTC

size: NA
length: 11
J: TRBJ1-2
D: NA
V: TRBV29-1
CDR3: CSVAGSEGYTF
DNA: TGCAGCGTAGCAGGGTCGGAAGGCTACACCTTC

size: few
length: 18
J: TRBJ2-2
D: TRBD2
V: TRBV30
CDR3: CAWSRSRTSGTNTGELFF
DNA: TGTGCCTGGAGTAGATCTAGGACTAGCGGAACGAACACCGGGGAGCTGTTTTTT

size: NA
length: 15
J: TRBJ2-1
D: TRBD2
V: TRBV4-2
CDR3: CASSHRLAGDREQFF
DNA: TGTGCCAGCAGCCATCGACTAGCGGGGGACAGGGAGCAGTTCTTC

size: NA
length: 13
J: TRBJ2-7
D: TRBD2
V: TRBV5-1
CDR3: CASSLWTSSEQYF
DNA: TGCGCCAGCAGCTTGTGGACTAGCTCCGAGCAGTACTTC

size: NA
length: 15
J: TRBJ2-5
D: TRBD1
V: TRBV13
CDR3: CASSPSPDREETQYF
DNA: TGTGCCAGCAGCCCCAGCCCGGACAGGGAGGAGACCCAGTACTTC

size: NA
length: 16
J: TRBJ1-4
D: TRBD1
V: TRBV4-1
CDR3: CASSQGDRASNEKLFF
DNA: TGCGCCAGCAGCCAAGGAGACAGGGCTTCTAATGAAAAACTGTTTTTT

size: NA
length: 18
J: TRBJ2-3
D: NA
V: TRBV21-1
CDR3: CASSRHQRQETSTDTQYF
DNA: TGTGCCAGCAGCAGACACCAAAGACAGGAGACTAGCACAGATACGCAGTATTTT

size: NA
length: 13
J: TRBJ1-1
D: NA
V: TRBV29-1
CDR3: CSVEETVNTEAFF
DNA: TGCAGCGTTGAAGAGACAGTGAACACTGAAGCTTTCTTT

size: NA
length: 13
J: TRBJ1-6
D: NA
V: TRBV11-3
CDR3: CASSLTDNSPLHF
DNA: TGTGCCAGCAGCTTAACAGATAATTCACCCCTCCACTTT

size: few
length: 12
J: TRBJ2-2
D: NA
V: TRBV5-1
CDR3: CASSFSRGELFF
DNA: TGCGCCAGCAGCTTTTCTAGGGGGGAGCTGTTTTTT

size: NA
length: 16
J: TRBJ2-3
D: TRBD1
V: TRBV6-6
CDR3: CASSSRTQGATDTQYF
DNA: TGTGCCAGCAGTTCTAGAACACAGGGGGCGACAGATACGCAGTATTTT

size: NA
length: 14
J: TRBJ2-5
D: NA
V: TRBV5-1
CDR3: CASSSSRRGETQYF
DNA: TGCGCCAGCAGTTCGTCGCGGAGGGGAGAGACCCAGTACTTC

size: NA
length: 14
J: TRBJ1-2
D: NA
V: TRBV6-5
CDR3: CASSTPGQGNGYTF
DNA: TGTGCCAGCAGTACTCCGGGCCAGGGGAATGGCTACACCTTC

size: NA
length: 12
J: TRBJ1-5
D: TRBD1
V: TRBV28
CDR3: CASNTGGRPQHF
DNA: TGTGCCAGCAATACAGGGGGTAGGCCCCAGCATTTT